Given below is one TCR beta chain in context. The data are from a study of CD8 T cells in Susac syndrome. Random hexamers were used to reverse transcribe roughly 0.45 to 1 ug of RNA. MiXCR was run by TCRdb on the immunoSEQ multiplex PCR reads, yielding one entry per CDR3 protein. The sample gives 75,000 or so distinct CDR3 sequences, 94% of which show up once; about 0.9% is in the top ten. TEMRA cells were enriched by FACS, while CD8+ and CD4+ T cells were obtained through a negative isolation that was performed magnetically. V lost 0 bases to trimming and J lost 6 bases; unmatched junction nucleotides: 10. Germline V gene lookup returns CDR1 SNHLY and CDR2 FYNNEI. The CDR3 extends over 17 amino acids.

The chain is built from TRBV2 and TRBJ2-2, with 7 bases aligning to TRBD1. Sequencing was done on a sample of CD8+ T cells from PBMCs. The receptor's source is a human donor with Susac syndrome. The DNA for the CDR3 is TGTGCCAGCAGTGAAGCCAGGACAGGCTTAGACCCCGGGGAGCTGTTTTTT. Translating gives CASSEARTGLDPGELFF.